This T cell receptor beta chain was recorded in a study of blood T cell repertoires in COVID-19. The method was immunoSEQ multiplex PCR; TCRdb's version includes in-frame clones alone and lacks a portion of them. Among around 260,000 clones listed, 91% were seen once. Germline CDR1 SEHNR, CDR2 FQNEAQ (reference sequence). The CDR3 is 15 residues long. Trimming pared 3 bases from V and 4 bases from J, leaving 15 bases between. The chain combines TRBV7-9 with TRBJ2-5, with D possibly matching TRBD1 (5 bases). The clonotype comes from a person aged 18 to 30 with COVID-19, enrolled during active disease. The sequencing input was peripheral blood. Here the CDR3 DNA reads TGTGCCAGCAGCTTCCGTGGCAGGGCCCCAGAGACCCAGTACTTC. Translated, it gives CASSFRGRAPETQYF. Looking up the rest from reference TRBV7-9 and TRBJ2-5 gives the full variable domain: DTGVSQNPRHKITKRGQNVTFRCDPISEHNRLYWYRQTLGQGPEFLTYFQNEAQLEKSRLLSDRFSAERPKGSFSTLEIQRTEQGDSAMYLCASSFRGRAPETQYFGPGTRLLVL.